The 23 T cell receptor beta chains given below trace back to one sample, sequenced in a study of identical twins (dated by TCRdb to the mid-2010s). The receptor library was made with 5' RACE. Sequencing was carried out with an Illumina HiSeq 2000. In-frame beta chains were kept once TCRdb had trimmed the public reads at Q25 with fastp and called clones with MiXCR. Each CDR3 protein gets just one entry, which takes the most common genes and DNA from the rows behind it. Counted in this sample were hundreds of thousands of distinct CDR3 sequences; 15% to 20% of them appeared once. Around 12% of the sample is held by the ten biggest clonotypes. These data also featured in a second study, about T cells expressing NK-cell markers.

Sequencing was performed on PBMCs. The receptors derive from a young woman in good health.

The rearrangement links TRBV15 to TRBJ1-5, with D tentatively TRBD1 (5 bases). Germline-derived CDR1 and CDR2 are LNHNV and YYDKDF (reference sequence). Trimming removed 0 bases from V and 4 bases from J, with 7 bases in between. The CDR3 runs 14 residues. The CDR3: CATSREQENQPQHF. The CDR3 DNA is TGTGCCACCAGCAGAGAACAGGAAAATCAGCCCCAGCATTTT.

This CDR3 reads CASSWGLRETQYF. The DNA of the CDR3 is TGTGCCAGCAGCTGGGGACTCCGGGAGACCCAGTACTTC. This chain uses TRBV7-9 with TRBJ2-5; maybe TRBD2 (6 bases). V lost 4 bases and J 5 bases, leaving 11 bases between the germline ends. The CDR3 extends over 13 amino acids. Germline V gene data show CDR1 as SEHNR and CDR2 as FQNEAQ (reference sequence). The full variable domain, rest sourced from reference TRBV7-9 and TRBJ2-5, is DTGVSQNPRHKITKRGQNVTFRCDPISEHNRLYWYRQTLGQGPEFLTYFQNEAQLEKSRLLSDRFSAERPKGSFSTLEIQRTEQGDSAMYLCASSWGLRETQYFGPGTRLLVL.

The J gene is TRBJ1-1, the V gene TRBV25-1, with no clear D. From germline, CDR1 is MGHDK and CDR2 SYGVNS. The CDR3 has 10 amino acids. With 3 bases removed from V and 8 bases from J, the gap between germline ends came to 4 bases. This CDR3 reads CASSDGEAFF. In DNA, the CDR3 is TGTGCCAGCAGTGATGGGGAAGCTTTCTTT.

This clonotype was recorded at least ten times. V and J are TRBV4-1 and TRBJ2-7, with D tentatively TRBD1 (5 bases). From germline, CDR1 is MGHRA and CDR2 YSYEKL. The CDR3 spans 14 residues. V lost 0 bases, J lost 2 bases, and 8 bases lay in between. Here the CDR3 reads CASSQDPRAYEQYF. Written as DNA, the CDR3 is TGCGCCAGCAGCCAAGATCCCAGGGCCTACGAGCAGTACTTC.

This clonotype showed up just once. V is TRBV9 and J is TRBJ2-5; 7 nucleotides line up with TRBD2. V dropped 2 bases and J dropped 4; count of bases not matched to a gene: 5. The germline V gene has CDR1 SGDLS and CDR2 YYNGEE. The CDR3 is 14 amino acids. The CDR3 spells CASSVKGGRETQYF. CDR3 nucleotides: TGTGCCAGCAGCGTCAAGGGAGGGCGAGAGACCCAGTACTTC.

The chain combines TRBV12-3 or TRBV12-4 with TRBJ2-7; no clear D. Trimming pared 5 bases from V and 3 bases from J, leaving 14 bases between. The CDR3 is 14 amino acids. CDR3 DNA sequence: TGTGCCAGCAGTCCCTCGGAAGGGTTCTACGAGCAGTACTTC. This codes for CASSPSEGFYEQYF.

This clonotype has more than one count but fewer than ten. This chain links TRBV18 with TRBJ2-1; TRBD2 matches 7 bases. V lost 11 bases, J lost 7 bases, and 5 bases stayed unmatched. Germline CDR1 and CDR2: KGHSH and LQKENI. There are 11 residues in the CDR3. As DNA, the CDR3 is TGTGCCGGAACTAGCGCGAATGAGCAGTTCTTC. Protein sequence: CAGTSANEQFF.

This chain links TRBV10-2 with TRBJ2-3; D may be TRBD1 or TRBD2 (6 bases each). Germline V lookup: CDR1 WSHSY, CDR2 SAAADI. The CDR3 spans 15 residues. Trimming cost V 4 bases and J 1 base, with 12 bases left between them. CDR3 nucleotide sequence: TGCGCCAGCAGTGTAACGGGGGCGGGCACAGATACGCAGTATTTT. It yields the protein CASSVTGAGTDTQYF.

This clonotype was picked up a small number of times. One end of the junction does not line up with germline, which may come from a read error. This sequence joins TRBV9 and TRBJ2-1, with 11 nucleotides matching TRBD2. This CDR3 contains 13 residues. The germline CDR1 and CDR2 sequences are SGDLS and YYNGEE. The CDR3, as DNA: TGTGCCAGTAGCGGGGGGGCGGCGGATGAGCAGTTCTTC. Protein product: CASSGGAADEQFF.

The J gene is TRBJ2-1, the V gene TRBV7-2, with 7 nucleotides matching TRBD2. Trimming at V came to 8 bases and at J to 3 bases, leaving 10 bases not matched to a gene. Per germline, CDR1 SGHTA and CDR2 FQGNSA. The CDR3 runs to 15 residues. The CDR3 is CASRLTSINYNEQFF. DNA of the CDR3: TGTGCCAGCCGACTGACTAGCATAAACTACAATGAGCAGTTCTTC.

This clonotype was counted between two and nine times. The chain uses TRBV12-3 or TRBV12-4 and TRBJ2-7, with TRBD1 matching 7 bases. This CDR3 is built from 14 residues. The V and J ends lost 6 bases and 4 bases, in that order; junction bases with no gene match: 9. The CDR3 nucleotides read TGTGCCAGCAGCCAAATAGGGACAGATTACGAGCAGTACTTC. Translation: CASSQIGTDYEQYF.

In this sample, this clonotype turned up a few times. The rearrangement joins TRBV5-1 to TRBJ2-1; D might be TRBD2 (5 bases). Trimming pared 4 bases from V and 0 bases from J, leaving 17 bases between. This CDR3 has 17 amino acids. The germline V gene encodes CDR1 SGHRS and CDR2 YFSETQ. This chain's CDR3 is CASSQLPTTVSYNEQFF. DNA of the CDR3: TGCGCCAGCAGCCAGCTCCCGACTACCGTCTCCTACAATGAGCAGTTCTTC. The whole variable domain, remainder taken from reference TRBV5-1 and TRBJ2-1, is KAGVTQTPRYLIKTRGQQVTLSCSPISGHRSVSWYQQTPGQGLQFLFEYFSETQRNKGNFPGRFSGRQFSNSRSEMNVSTLELGDSALYLCASSQLPTTVSYNEQFFGPGTRLTVL.

The rearrangement links TRBV7-9 to TRBJ2-3, with 12 bases that match TRBD2. With 8 bases clipped from V and 6 bases from J, the junction kept 6 bases outside the gene matches. Per germline, CDR1 SEHNR and CDR2 FQNEAQ (reference sequence). The CDR3 is 14 amino acids. The CDR3 sequence: CASRVGLAGDTQYF. In DNA form, the CDR3 reads TGTGCCAGCCGCGTAGGACTAGCGGGGGATACGCAGTATTTT.

This clonotype occurred a few times. V usage is TRBV7-9 and J usage is TRBJ2-7; no firm D call. Germline-derived CDR1 and CDR2 are SEHNR and FQNEAQ (reference sequence). The CDR3 spans 13 residues. V was trimmed by 5 bases and J by 3 bases, leaving 11 bases between them. The CDR3 here is CASSGSRYYEQYF. For the CDR3, the DNA is TGTGCCAGCAGCGGCAGTCGATACTACGAGCAGTACTTC.

A few counts support this clonotype. This sequence joins TRBV12-3 or TRBV12-4 and TRBJ1-2, with unresolved D. The CDR3 covers 15 residues. V lost 5 bases, J lost 8 bases, and 21 bases lay in between. CDR3 region: CASSPESSTTAGYTF. DNA of the CDR3: TGTGCCAGCAGTCCGGAATCTTCGACAACGGCGGGCTACACCTTC.

The chain uses TRBV12-3 or TRBV12-4 and TRBJ1-1; D is unclear. This CDR3 comprises 15 residues. V lost 3 bases and J lost 5, with 16 bases in between. CDR3 region: CASSFFWKISTEAFF. Here the CDR3 DNA reads TGTGCCAGCAGTTTTTTTTGGAAAATTTCGACTGAAGCTTTCTTT.

The rearrangement joins TRBV20-1 to TRBJ2-1; D uncertain. This CDR3 has 12 amino acids. The V gene's germline CDR1 is DFQATT and CDR2 SNEGSKA (reference sequence). With 8 bases removed from V and 7 bases from J, the gap between germline ends came to 15 bases. The CDR3 DNA follows: TGCAGTCCCACGGGCTTTCCGAATGAGCAGTTCTTC. Residues: CSPTGFPNEQFF.

This clonotype was counted between two and nine times. This chain connects TRBV7-3 to TRBJ2-1, with 7 bases aligning to TRBD2. The CDR3 has 15 residues. V was pared by 4 bases and J by 5 bases, with 8 bases of the junction left unmatched. Germline CDR1 is SGHTA and CDR2 is FQGTGA. CDR3 sequence: CASSSHWRGNNEQFF. CDR3 coding DNA: TGTGCCAGCAGCTCCCACTGGCGGGGGAACAATGAGCAGTTCTTC.

This clonotype was detected only a few times. The chain combines TRBV6-6 with TRBJ2-3; tentatively, D is TRBD1 or TRBD2 (5 bases each). The CDR3 contains 13 residues. Trimming left V 10 bases short and J 2 bases short, with 13 bases between. The germline V gene has CDR1 MNHNY and CDR2 SVGAGI (reference sequence). Here the CDR3 reads CAISWGPTDTQYF. CDR3 bases: TGTGCCATCTCCTGGGGACCCACAGATACGCAGTATTTT.

For this clonotype: Germline is not matched at one junction end, which may reflect a read error. The chain joins TRBV3-1 to TRBJ2-1; weak D call: TRBD2 (5 bases). Germline V lookup: CDR1 LGHDT, CDR2 YNNKEL (reference sequence). This CDR3 is built from 16 residues. CDR3 in amino acids: CACSRDSANSYNEQFF. The CDR3 DNA reads TGTGCCTGCAGCCGGGATAGCGCGAACTCCTACAATGAGCAGTTCTTC.

This clonotype was counted between two and nine times. The chain joins TRBV12-3 or TRBV12-4 to TRBJ1-1, with a weak D call TRBD1 (5 bases). This CDR3 has 14 amino acids. V dropped 7 bases and J dropped 1 base, with 13 bases sitting between them. The CDR3 region has the DNA TGTGCCAGCACCTGGAGGGGAACGAACACTGAAGCTTTCTTT. Translating gives CASTWRGTNTEAFF.

The DNA of the CDR3 is TGTGCCAGCAGCGTAACTGGACGGGTGGTGGATGAGCAGTTCTTC. Protein product: CASSVTGRVVDEQFF. J is TRBJ2-1 and V is TRBV7-9; D remains unclear. Trimming shortened V by 5 bases and J by 8 bases, and 19 bases separated the two germline ends. Germline V CDR1 and CDR2: SEHNR, FQNEAQ (reference sequence). The CDR3 length is 15 residues.

This clonotype was counted a few times. The chain has TRBV6-5 and TRBJ2-3; the match to TRBD1 covers 10 bases. CDR3 size: 13 residues. CDR1 and CDR2 from the germline V gene are MNHEY and SVGAGI. V lost 2 bases to trimming and J lost 8 bases; unmatched junction nucleotides: 1. CDR3 bases: TGTGCCAGCAGTTACGGGGACAGGGGTACGCAGTATTTT. Translated, it gives CASSYGDRGTQYF.